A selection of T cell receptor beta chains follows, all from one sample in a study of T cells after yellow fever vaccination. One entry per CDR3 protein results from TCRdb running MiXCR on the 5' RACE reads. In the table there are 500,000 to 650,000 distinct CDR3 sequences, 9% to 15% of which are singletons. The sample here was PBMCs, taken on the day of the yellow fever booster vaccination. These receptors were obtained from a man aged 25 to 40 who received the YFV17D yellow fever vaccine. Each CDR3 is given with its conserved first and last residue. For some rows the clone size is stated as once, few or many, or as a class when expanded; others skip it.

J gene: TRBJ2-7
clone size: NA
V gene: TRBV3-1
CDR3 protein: CASSQVGSSYEQYF

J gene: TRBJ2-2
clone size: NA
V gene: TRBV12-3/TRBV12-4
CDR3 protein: CASRRRDLSNTGELFF

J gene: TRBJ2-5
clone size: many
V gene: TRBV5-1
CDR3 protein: CASSRTGETQYF

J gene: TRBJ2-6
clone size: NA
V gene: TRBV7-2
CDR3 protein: CASSLSSAAGANVLTF

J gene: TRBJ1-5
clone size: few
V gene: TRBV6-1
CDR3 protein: CASSIQGYSNQPQHF

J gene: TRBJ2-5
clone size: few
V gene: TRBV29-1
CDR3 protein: CSVVWGSQETQYF

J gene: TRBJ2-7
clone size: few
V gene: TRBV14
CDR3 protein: CASSQDGGLYEQYF

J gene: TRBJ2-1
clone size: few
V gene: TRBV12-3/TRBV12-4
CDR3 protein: CASSFRAGGSNEQFF

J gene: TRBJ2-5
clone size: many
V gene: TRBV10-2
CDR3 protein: CASSTSTGRETQYF

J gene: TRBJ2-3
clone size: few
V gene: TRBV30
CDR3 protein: CAVSAGVADTQYF

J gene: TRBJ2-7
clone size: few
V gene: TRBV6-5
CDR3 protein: CASSSLHSGSHEQYF

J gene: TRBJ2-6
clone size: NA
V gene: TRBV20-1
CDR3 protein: CSARGSSGANVLTF

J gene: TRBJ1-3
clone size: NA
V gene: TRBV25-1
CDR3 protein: CASSEYPGASSGNTIYF

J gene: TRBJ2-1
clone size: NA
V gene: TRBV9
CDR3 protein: CASSVTKRGNNEQFF

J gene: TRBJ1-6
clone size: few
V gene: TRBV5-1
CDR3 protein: CASSLGPNGSPLHF

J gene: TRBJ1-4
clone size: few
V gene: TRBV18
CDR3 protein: CASSLAGGAEEKLFF

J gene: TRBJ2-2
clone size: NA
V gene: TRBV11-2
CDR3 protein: CASSLFEVGGELFF

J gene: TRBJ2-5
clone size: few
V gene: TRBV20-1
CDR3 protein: CSASRPGETQYF

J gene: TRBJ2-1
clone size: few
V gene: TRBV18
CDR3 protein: CASSPPRGEGRNEQFF

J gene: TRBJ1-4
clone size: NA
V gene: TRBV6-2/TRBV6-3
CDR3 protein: CASRRFSGTNEKLFF

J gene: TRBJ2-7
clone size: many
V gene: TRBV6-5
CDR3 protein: CASSYRDRGNYEQYF

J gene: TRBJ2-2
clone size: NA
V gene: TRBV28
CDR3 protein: CACSLFTGGGGTGELFF

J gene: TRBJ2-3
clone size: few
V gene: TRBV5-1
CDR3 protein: CASSLGLGFGTDTQYF

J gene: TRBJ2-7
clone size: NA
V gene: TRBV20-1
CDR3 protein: CSARYVAPYEQYF

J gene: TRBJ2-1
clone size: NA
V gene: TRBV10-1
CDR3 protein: CANRNDIKMGLAGWSEQFF

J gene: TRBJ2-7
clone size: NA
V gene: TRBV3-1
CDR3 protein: CASSQDLSSGARQYF

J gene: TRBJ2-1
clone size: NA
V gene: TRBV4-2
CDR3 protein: CASSKVAASSYNEQFF

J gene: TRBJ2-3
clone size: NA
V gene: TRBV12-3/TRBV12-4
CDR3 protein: CASSFPGTRPDTQYF

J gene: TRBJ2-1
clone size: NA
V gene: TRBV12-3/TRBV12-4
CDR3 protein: CASTSGSLNEQFF

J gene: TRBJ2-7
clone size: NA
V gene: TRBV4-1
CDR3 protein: CASSLQPPDRVSWEQYF

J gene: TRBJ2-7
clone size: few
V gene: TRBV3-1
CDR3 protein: CASSLISGNEQYF

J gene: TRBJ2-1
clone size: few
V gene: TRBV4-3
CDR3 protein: CASSPSLSGGSYNEQFF

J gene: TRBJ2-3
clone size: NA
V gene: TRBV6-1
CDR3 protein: CASSRGLADTDTQYF

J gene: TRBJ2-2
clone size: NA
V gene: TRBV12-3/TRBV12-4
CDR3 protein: CASKTGTGELFF

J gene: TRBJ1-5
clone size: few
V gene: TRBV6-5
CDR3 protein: CASSYSTSNQPQHF

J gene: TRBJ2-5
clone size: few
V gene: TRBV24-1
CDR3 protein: CATRSNRAETQYF

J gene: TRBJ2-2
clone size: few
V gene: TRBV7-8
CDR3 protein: CASSPRVRNTGELFF

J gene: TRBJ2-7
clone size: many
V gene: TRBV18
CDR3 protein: CASSLAGLVYEQYF

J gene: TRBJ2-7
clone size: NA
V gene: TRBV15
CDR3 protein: CATSRDLPSSYEQYF

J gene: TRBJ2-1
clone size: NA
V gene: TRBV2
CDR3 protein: CASSQVKPPYNEQFF

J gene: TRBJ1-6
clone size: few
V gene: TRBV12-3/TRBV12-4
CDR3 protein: CASSVYIDNSPLHF

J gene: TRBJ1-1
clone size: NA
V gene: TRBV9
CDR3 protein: CASSVRDFDTEAFF

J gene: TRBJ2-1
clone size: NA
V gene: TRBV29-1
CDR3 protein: CSVRPLGNEQFF

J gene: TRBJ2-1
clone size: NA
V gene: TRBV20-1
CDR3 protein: CSASQSGRFSYNEQFF

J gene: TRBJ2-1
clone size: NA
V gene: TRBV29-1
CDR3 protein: CSVGTWGNEQFF